This record covers a single T cell receptor beta chain. CDR1 and CDR2 from the germline V gene are SGHRS and YFSETQ. Trimming left V 4 bases short and J 5 bases short, with 21 bases between. The CDR3 is 16 amino acids. One entry per CDR3 protein, called by TCRdb with MiXCR from the 5' RACE reads. The sample has 39,000 or so distinct CDR3 sequences, 4.5% to 7% seen once; the top ten hold more than 3.5%. This specimen comes from a study of early T cells in non-severe SARS-CoV-2 infection. The sample here was whole blood, taken at baseline. J is TRBJ2-5 and V is TRBV5-1, with D perhaps matching TRBD1 or TRBD2 (5 bases each). The sequence came from an adult who was a healthcare worker with PCR-confirmed SARS-CoV-2 infection or an uninfected control (not recorded which). The CDR3: CASSPGSGAPRETQYF. The DNA for the CDR3 is TGCGCCAGCAGCCCCGGGTCCGGGGCACCTCGGGAGACCCAGTACTTC.